This entry concerns a single TCR beta chain. Repertoires were generated with immunoSEQ multiplex PCR, while TCRdb's copy carries only in-frame clones and drops some. The sample includes 95,000 or so clones, 75% to 90% of them seen just once. The CDR3 is 16 residues long. Germline V gene lookup returns CDR1 SGHAT and CDR2 FQNNGV. Trimming removed 5 bases from V and 4 bases from J, with 17 bases in between. This entry comes from a study of blood T cell repertoires in COVID-19. The gene calls are TRBV11-2 and TRBJ2-2; a possible D gene is TRBD1 (6 bases). Sequenced material: peripheral blood. This TCR came from a woman in her 70s with acute or convalescent COVID-19. The CDR3 DNA follows: TGTGCCAGCAGCCCCCAGGCAGGGGCCGGCACCGGGGAGCTGTTTTTT. This codes for CASSPQAGAGTGELFF.